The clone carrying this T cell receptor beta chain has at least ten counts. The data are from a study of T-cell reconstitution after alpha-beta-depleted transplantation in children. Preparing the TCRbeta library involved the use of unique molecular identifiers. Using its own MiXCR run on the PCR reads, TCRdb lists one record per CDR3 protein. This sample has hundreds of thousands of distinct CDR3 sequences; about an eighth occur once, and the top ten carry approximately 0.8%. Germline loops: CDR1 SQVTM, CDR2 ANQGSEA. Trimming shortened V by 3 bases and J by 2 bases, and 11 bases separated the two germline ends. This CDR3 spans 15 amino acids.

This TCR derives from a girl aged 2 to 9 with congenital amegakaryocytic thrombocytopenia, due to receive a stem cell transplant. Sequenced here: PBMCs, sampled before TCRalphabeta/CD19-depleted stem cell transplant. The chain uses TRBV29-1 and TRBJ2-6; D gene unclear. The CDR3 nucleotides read TGCAGCGTTGAGCAGTACAGTGCTGGGGCCAACGTCCTGACTTTC. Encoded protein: CSVEQYSAGANVLTF.